This passage covers 7 T cell receptor beta chains from one sample sequenced in a study of T-cell memory formation after mild COVID-19. TCRdb reprocessed the 5' RACE reads via MiXCR and lists one record per CDR3 protein. The sample holds under 650,000 distinct CDR3 sequences, roughly 17% seen once. The specimen was PBMCs or a T cell subset sorted from them (not recorded which). All receptors come from an adult woman who had mild COVID-19 (a few samples of this study predate the infection). Cell type and time point are not known.

The chain has TRBV7-2 and TRBJ1-4; 7 bases line up with TRBD1. The V and J ends lost 5 bases and 7 bases, in that order; junction bases with no gene match: 7. The CDR3 has 14 amino acids. Germline CDR1 reads SGHTA; CDR2 reads FQGNSA. The chain's CDR3 is CASSTQGKGEKLFF. The DNA of the CDR3 is TGTGCCAGCAGCACACAGGGGAAGGGTGAAAAACTGTTTTTT.

This clonotype was detected a few times. The V call is TRBV21-1, the J call TRBJ1-6; the D call of TRBD1 is as the table states it, not checked on the DNA. TRBV21-1 is a known pseudogene. The CDR3 consists of 16 residues. The CDR3 nucleotides are TGTGCCAGCAGCAAAGCCTGGAGGGACAGGGGTTCACCCCTCCACTTT. It yields the protein CASSKAWRDRGSPLHF.

This clonotype was detected a few times. The chain is built from TRBV11-3 and TRBJ1-1; D remains ambiguous. In germline, CDR1 is SGHNT, CDR2 YENEEA. The CDR3 spans 13 residues. The V and J ends lost 2 bases and 7 bases respectively, with 11 bases between them. CDR3 bases: TGTGCCAGCAGCTTACCTGGGTCCATTGAAGCTTTCTTT. Amino acids: CASSLPGSIEAFF.

This chain links TRBV12-3 or TRBV12-4 with TRBJ2-7; 8 bases agree with TRBD1. V lost 5 bases, J lost 3 bases, and 6 bases stayed unmatched. This CDR3 contains 14 residues. The CDR3 DNA is TGTGCCAGCAGTCGACAGGGGTTCAACTACGAGCAGTACTTC. Its translation is CASSRQGFNYEQYF.

A few counts support this clonotype. The chain has TRBV7-9 and TRBJ2-5, with D perhaps TRBD2 (5 bases). This CDR3 spans 15 amino acids. Trimming pared 4 bases from V and 2 bases from J, leaving 14 bases between. Germline V gene sequence: CDR1 SEHNR, CDR2 FQNEAQ (reference sequence). For the CDR3, the DNA is TGTGCCAGCAGCTCCGGGCGGACTGCGCAAGAGACCCAGTACTTC. Translation: CASSSGRTAQETQYF.

The chain recombines TRBV24-1 with TRBJ2-1, with TRBD1 identical over 7 bases. Germline values: CDR1 KGHDR, CDR2 SFDVKD. The CDR3 is 16 residues long. V shed 3 bases, J shed 6 bases, and the junction held 10 bases outside the gene matches. The CDR3 is CATSDPGTASGNEQFF. Written as DNA, the CDR3 is TGTGCCACCAGTGATCCCGGGACAGCGTCCGGCAATGAGCAGTTCTTC.

This clonotype was found a few times. The gene calls are TRBV6-5 and TRBJ1-1; 9 nucleotides align to TRBD1. V trimming: 6 bases; J trimming: 4 bases; junction bases outside the gene matches: 12. The CDR3 consists of 16 residues. CDR1 is MNHEY and CDR2 is SVGAGI in the germline V gene. The CDR3 DNA reads as TGTGCCAGCAGATATAACACAGGGGGCTGGGGCACTGAAGCTTTCTTT. Translating gives CASRYNTGGWGTEAFF.